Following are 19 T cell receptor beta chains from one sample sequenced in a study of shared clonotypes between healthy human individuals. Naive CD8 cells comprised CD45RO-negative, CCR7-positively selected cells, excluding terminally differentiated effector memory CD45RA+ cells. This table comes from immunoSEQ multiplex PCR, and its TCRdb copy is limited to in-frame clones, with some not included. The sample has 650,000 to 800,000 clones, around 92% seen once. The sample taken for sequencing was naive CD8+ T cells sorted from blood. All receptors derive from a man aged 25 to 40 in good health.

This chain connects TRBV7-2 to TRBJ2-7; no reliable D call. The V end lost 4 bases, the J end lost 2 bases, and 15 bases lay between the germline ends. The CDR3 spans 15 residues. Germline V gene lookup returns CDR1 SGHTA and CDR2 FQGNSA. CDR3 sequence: CASSSLSPGAYEQYF. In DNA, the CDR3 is TGTGCCAGCAGCTCCCTATCACCAGGTGCCTACGAGCAGTACTTC.

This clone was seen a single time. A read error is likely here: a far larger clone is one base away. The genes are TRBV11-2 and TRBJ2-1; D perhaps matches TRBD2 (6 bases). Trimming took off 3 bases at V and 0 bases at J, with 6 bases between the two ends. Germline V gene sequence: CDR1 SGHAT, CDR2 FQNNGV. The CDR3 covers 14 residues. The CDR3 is CASSFGSSYNEQFF. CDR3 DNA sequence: TGTGCCAGCAGCTTCGGGAGCTCCTACAATGAGCAGTTCTTC.

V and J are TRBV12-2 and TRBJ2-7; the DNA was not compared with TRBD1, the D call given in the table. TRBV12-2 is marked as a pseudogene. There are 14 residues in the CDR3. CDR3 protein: CASRCGQAPYEQYF. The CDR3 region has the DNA TGTGCAAGTCGCTGCGGACAGGCCCCCTACGAGCAGTACTTC.

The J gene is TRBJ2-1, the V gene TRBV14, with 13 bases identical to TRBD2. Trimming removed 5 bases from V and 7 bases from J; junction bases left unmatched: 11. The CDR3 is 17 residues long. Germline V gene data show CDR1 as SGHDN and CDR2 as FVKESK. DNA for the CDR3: TGTGCCAGCAGCTACCGACTAGCGGGAGGAAATAGGAATGAGCAGTTCTTC. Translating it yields CASSYRLAGGNRNEQFF.

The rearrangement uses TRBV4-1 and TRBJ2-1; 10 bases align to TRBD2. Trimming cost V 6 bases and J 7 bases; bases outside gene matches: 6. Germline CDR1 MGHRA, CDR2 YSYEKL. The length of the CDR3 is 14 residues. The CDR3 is CASRSGRGGNEQFF. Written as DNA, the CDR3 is TGCGCCAGCAGAAGCGGGAGGGGGGGAAATGAGCAGTTCTTC.

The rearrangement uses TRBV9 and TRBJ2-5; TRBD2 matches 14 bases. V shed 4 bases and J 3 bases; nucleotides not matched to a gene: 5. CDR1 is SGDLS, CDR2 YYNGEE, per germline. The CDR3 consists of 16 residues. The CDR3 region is CASSQGLAGVKETQYF. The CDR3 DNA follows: TGTGCCAGCAGCCAGGGACTAGCGGGGGTCAAAGAGACCCAGTACTTC. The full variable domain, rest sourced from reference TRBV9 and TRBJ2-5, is DSGVTQTPKHLITATGQRVTLRCSPRSGDLSVYWYQQSLDQGLQFLIQYYNGEERAKGNILERFSAQQFPDLHSELNLSSLELGDSALYFCASSQGLAGVKETQYFGPGTRLLVL.

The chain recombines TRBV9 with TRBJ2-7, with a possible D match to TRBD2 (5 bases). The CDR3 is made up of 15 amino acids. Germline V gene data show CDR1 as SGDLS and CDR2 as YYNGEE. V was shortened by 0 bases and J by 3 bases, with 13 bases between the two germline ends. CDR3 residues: CASSVEASTIYEQYF. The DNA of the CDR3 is TGTGCCAGCAGCGTAGAAGCTAGCACCATCTACGAGCAGTACTTC.

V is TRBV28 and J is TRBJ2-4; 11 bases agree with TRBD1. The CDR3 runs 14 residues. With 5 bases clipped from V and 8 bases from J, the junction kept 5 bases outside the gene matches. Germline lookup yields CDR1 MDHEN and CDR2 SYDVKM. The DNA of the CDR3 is TGTGCCAGCAGTCCGGACAGGGGGCGACACATTCAGTACTTC. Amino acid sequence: CASSPDRGRHIQYF.

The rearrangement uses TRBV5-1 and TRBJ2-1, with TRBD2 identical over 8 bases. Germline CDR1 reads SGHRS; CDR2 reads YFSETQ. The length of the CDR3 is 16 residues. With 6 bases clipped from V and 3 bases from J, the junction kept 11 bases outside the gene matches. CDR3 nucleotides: TGCGCCAGCACGGGAAGCGGGGGAGTCGTCTACAATGAGCAGTTCTTC. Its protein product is CASTGSGGVVYNEQFF.

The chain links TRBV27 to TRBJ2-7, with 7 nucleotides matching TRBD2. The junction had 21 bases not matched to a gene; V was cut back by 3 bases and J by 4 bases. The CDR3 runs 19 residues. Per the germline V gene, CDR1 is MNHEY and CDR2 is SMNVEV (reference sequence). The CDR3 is CASSFGRVPVGGPRYEQYF. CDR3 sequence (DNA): TGTGCCAGCAGTTTTGGTCGCGTGCCGGTGGGAGGGCCGCGGTACGAGCAGTACTTC.

The CDR3 sequence: CASTALDRGRETQYF. CDR3 sequence (DNA): TGCGCCAGCACGGCCTTAGACAGGGGGCGTGAGACCCAGTACTTC. The chain couples TRBV4-1 to TRBJ2-5; 10 bases are a match to TRBD1. Germline CDR1 is MGHRA and CDR2 is YSYEKL. The CDR3 consists of 15 residues. The V gene end was trimmed by 7 bases and the J gene end by 5 bases; junction bases not matched to a gene: 10.

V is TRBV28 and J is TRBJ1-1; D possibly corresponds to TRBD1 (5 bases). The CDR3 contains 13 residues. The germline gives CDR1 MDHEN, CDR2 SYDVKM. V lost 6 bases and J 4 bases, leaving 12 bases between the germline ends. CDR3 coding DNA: TGTGCCAGCAGCCACCCCGGGGGCACTGAAGCTTTCTTT. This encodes CASSHPGGTEAFF.

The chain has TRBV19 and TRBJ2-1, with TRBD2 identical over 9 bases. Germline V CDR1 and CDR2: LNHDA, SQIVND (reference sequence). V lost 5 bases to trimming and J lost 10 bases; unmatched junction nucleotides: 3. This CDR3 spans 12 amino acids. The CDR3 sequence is CASSWGTSEQFF. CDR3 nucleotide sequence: TGTGCCAGTAGTTGGGGGACTAGCGAGCAGTTCTTC.

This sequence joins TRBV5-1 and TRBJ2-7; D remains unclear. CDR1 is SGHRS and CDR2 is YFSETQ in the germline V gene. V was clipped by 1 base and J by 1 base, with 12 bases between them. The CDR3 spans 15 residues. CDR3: CASSLSRGDSYEQYF. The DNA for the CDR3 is TGCGCCAGCAGCTTGAGCCGCGGAGATTCCTACGAGCAGTACTTC.

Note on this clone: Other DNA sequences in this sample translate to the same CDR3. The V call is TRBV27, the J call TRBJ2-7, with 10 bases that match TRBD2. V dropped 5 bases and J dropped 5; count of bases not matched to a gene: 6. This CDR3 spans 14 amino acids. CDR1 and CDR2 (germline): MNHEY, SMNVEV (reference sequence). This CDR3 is CASSPLAGAHEQYF. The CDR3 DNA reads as TGTGCCAGCAGTCCTCTAGCGGGAGCCCACGAGCAGTACTTC.

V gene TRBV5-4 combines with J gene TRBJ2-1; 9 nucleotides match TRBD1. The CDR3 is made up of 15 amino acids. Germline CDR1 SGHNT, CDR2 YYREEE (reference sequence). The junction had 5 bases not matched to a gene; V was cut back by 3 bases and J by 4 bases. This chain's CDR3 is CASSSAGQGYNEQFF. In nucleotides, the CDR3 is TGTGCCAGCAGCTCGGCGGGACAGGGTTACAATGAGCAGTTCTTC.

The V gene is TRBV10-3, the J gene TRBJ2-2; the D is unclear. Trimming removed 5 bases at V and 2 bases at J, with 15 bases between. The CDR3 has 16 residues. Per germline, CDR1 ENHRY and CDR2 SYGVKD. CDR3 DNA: TGTGCCATCAGTTTTGAAGAGAGTATCAACACCGGGGAGCTGTTTTTT. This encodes CAISFEESINTGELFF.

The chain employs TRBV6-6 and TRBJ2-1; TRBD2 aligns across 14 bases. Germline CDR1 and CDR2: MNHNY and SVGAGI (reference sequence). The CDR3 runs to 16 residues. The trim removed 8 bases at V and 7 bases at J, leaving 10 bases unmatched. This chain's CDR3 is CASSGLAGELRNEQFF. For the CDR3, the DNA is TGTGCCAGCTCGGGACTAGCGGGAGAGCTTAGGAATGAGCAGTTCTTC.

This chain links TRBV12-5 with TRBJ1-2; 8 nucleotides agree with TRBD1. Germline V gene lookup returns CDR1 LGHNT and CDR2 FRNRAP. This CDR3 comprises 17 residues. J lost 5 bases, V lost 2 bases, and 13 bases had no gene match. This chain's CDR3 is CASGLPQDRDYRYGYTF. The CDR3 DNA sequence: TGTGCTAGTGGTTTGCCCCAGGACAGGGACTATCGGTATGGCTACACCTTC.